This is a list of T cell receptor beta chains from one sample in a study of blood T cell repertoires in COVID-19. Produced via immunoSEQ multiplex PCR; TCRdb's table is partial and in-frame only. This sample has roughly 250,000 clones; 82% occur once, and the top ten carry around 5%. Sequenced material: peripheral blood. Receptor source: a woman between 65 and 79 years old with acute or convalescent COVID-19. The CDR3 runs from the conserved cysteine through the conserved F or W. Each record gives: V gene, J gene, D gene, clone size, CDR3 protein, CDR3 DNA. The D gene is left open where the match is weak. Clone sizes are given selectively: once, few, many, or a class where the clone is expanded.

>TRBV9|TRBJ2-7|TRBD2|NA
CASSVELAGIHEQYF
TGTGCCAGCAGCGTAGAACTAGCGGGGATTCACGAGCAGTACTTC
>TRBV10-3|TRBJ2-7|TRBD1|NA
CAISDRGSSYEQYF
TGTGCCATCAGTGACAGGGGGAGCTCCTACGAGCAGTACTTC
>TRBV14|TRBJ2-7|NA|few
CASSYNFQNFSYEQYF
TGTGCCAGCAGCTACAATTTTCAGAATTTTTCCTACGAGCAGTACTTC
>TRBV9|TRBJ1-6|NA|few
CASSVEGISPLHF
TGTGCCAGCAGCGTAGAGGGGATTTCACCCCTCCACTTT
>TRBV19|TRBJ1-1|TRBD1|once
CASSGFRGMYTEAFF
TGTGCCAGTAGTGGTTTCAGGGGGATGTACACTGAAGCTTTCTTT
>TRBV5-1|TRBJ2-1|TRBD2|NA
CASSLVAGYSYNEQFF
TGCGCCAGCAGCTTAGTAGCGGGGTACTCCTACAATGAGCAGTTCTTC
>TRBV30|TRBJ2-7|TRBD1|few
CASTTGNGYEQYF
TGTGCCTCAACGACAGGGAACGGCTACGAGCAGTACTTC
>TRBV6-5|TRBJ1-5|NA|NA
CASSYSGNTRSQPQHF
TGTGCCAGCAGTTACTCAGGAAACACGAGGAGCCAGCCCCAGCATTTT
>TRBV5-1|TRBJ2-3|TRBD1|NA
CASSLDRGGTDTQYF
TGCGCCAGCAGCTTGGACAGGGGTGGCACAGATACGCAGTATTTT
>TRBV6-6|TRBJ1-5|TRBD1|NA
CASSDRGRISNQPQHF
TGTGCCAGCTCGGACAGGGGGCGGATTAGCAATCAGCCCCAGCATTTT
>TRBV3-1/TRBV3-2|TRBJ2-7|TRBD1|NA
CASSPLGQAEQYF
TGTGCCAGCAGCCCTCTCGGACAGGCCGAGCAGTACTTC
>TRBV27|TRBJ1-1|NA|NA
CASSLTGNSPYTEAFF
TGTGCCAGCAGTTTAACAGGGAATAGTCCGTACACTGAAGCTTTCTTT
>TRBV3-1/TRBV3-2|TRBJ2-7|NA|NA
CASSPFGSSYEQYF
TGTGCCAGCAGCCCCTTCGGGAGCTCCTACGAGCAGTACTTC
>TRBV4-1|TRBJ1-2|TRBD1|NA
CASSQDPGTGHYGYTF
TGCGCCAGCAGCCAAGACCCCGGGACAGGGCACTATGGCTACACCTTC
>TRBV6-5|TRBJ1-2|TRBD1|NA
CASSSPGQGGYGYTF
TGTGCCAGCAGTTCTCCGGGACAGGGCGGCTATGGCTACACCTTC
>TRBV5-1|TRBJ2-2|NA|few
CASSLQGDVTGELFF
TGCGCCAGCAGCTTACAGGGTGATGTCACCGGGGAGCTGTTTTTT
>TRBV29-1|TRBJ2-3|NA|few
CSVEDAGATDTQYF
TGCAGCGTTGAAGACGCTGGGGCCACAGATACGCAGTATTTT
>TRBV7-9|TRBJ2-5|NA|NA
CASSLDSGTETQYF
TGTGCCAGCAGCTTAGATAGTGGTACAGAGACCCAGTACTTC
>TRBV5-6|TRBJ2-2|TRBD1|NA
CASSLVSGGTGELFF
TGTGCCAGCAGCTTGGTTTCAGGGGGCACCGGGGAGCTGTTTTTT
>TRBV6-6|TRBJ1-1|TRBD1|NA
CASPGQGSRTEAFF
TGTGCCAGCCCGGGACAGGGATCGCGCACTGAAGCTTTCTTT
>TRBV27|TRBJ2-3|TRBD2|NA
CASSLTSGDLDTQYF
TGTGCCAGCAGTTTAACTAGCGGGGACCTAGATACGCAGTATTTT
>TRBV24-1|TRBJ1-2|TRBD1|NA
CATSESPGTGNYGYTF
TGTGCCACCAGTGAATCTCCTGGGACAGGGAACTATGGCTACACCTTC
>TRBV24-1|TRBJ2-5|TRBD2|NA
CATSEVAGGPPETQYF
TGTGCCACCAGCGAGGTAGCGGGGGGGCCCCCAGAGACCCAGTACTTC
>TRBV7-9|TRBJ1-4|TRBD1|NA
CASSLGQGARGEKLFF
TGTGCCAGCAGCCTGGGACAGGGGGCGCGAGGTGAAAAACTGTTTTTT
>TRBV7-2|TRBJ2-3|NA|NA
CASSLQGQDTQYF
TGTGCCAGCAGCTTGCAGGGGCAGGATACGCAGTATTTT
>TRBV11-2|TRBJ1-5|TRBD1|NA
CASSLDIQGDQPQHF
TGTGCCAGCAGCTTAGATATCCAGGGGGATCAGCCCCAGCATTTT
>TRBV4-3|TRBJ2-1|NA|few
CASSQDTHGSSYNEQFF
TGCGCCAGCAGCCAAGATACACACGGGAGCTCCTACAATGAGCAGTTCTTC
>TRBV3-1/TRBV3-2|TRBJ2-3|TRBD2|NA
CASSPSSGAGWDTQYF
TGTGCCAGCAGCCCCTCTAGCGGTGCAGGGTGGGATACGCAGTATTTT
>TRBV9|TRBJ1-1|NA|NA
CASSPQGREVFVAFF
TGTGCCAGCAGCCCCCAGGGGAGGGAGGTTTTCGTAGCTTTCTTT
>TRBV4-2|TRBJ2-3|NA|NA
CASSQDIVASGTDTQYF
TGTGCCAGCAGCCAAGATATTGTGGCTAGCGGCACAGATACGCAGTATTTT
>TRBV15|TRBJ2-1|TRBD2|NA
CATSRGGGGSYNEQFF
TGTGCCACCAGCAGAGGAGGCGGGGGTTCCTACAATGAGCAGTTCTTC
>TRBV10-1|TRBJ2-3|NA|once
CASSESPVPTDTQYF
TGCGCCAGCAGTGAGTCTCCGGTTCCCACAGATACGCAGTATTTT
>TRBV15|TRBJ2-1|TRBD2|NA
CATSGTRGGVGKVEQFF
TGTGCCACCAGCGGGACTCGGGGAGGGGTCGGAAAAGTTGAGCAGTTCTTC
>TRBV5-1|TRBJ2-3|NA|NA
CASSLEDWNAQYF
TGCGCCAGCAGCTTAGAGGACTGGAATGCGCAGTATTTT
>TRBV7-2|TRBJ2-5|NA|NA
CASSSTRLQETQYF
TGTGCCAGCAGTAGTACCCGTCTTCAAGAGACCCAGTACTTC
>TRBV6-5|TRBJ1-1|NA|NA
CAIREGYTEAFF
TGTGCCATCAGGGAGGGATACACTGAAGCTTTCTTT
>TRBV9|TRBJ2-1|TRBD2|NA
CASSVASGAAGPYNEQFF
TGTGCCAGCAGCGTAGCTTCCGGGGCAGCGGGGCCCTACAATGAGCAGTTCTTC
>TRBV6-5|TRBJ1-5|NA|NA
CASRAYGQVNQPQHF
TGTGCCAGCAGAGCCTATGGACAAGTCAATCAGCCCCAGCATTTT
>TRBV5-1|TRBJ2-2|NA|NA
CASSLEASGELFF
TGCGCCAGCAGCTTGGAAGCAAGCGGGGAGCTGTTTTTT